The 16 T cell receptor beta chains below were found in one sample sequenced in a study of blood T cell repertoires in COVID-19. Repertoires were generated with immunoSEQ multiplex PCR, while TCRdb's copy carries only in-frame clones and drops some. The sample holds about 220,000 clones, around 86% seen once. Sequencing used peripheral blood. These receptors were collected from a human donor in a cohort sampled during active COVID-19.

The chain has TRBV6-5 and TRBJ1-5, with D possibly matching TRBD1 (6 bases). The V end was cut by 4 bases, the J end by 3 bases, with 13 bases between. The CDR3 is 15 amino acids. Germline V gene lookup returns CDR1 MNHEY and CDR2 SVGAGI. The CDR3 nucleotides read TGTGCCAGCAGTTTTTTTGCAGGGGCCAATCAGCCCCAGCATTTT. Its translation is CASSFFAGANQPQHF.

The chain recombines TRBV11-2 with TRBJ2-7; 11 bases agree with TRBD2. V lost 6 bases, J lost 6 bases, and 7 bases stayed unmatched. Germline V gene data show CDR1 as SGHAT and CDR2 as FQNNGV. The CDR3 consists of 14 residues. CDR3 nucleotide sequence: TGTGCCAGCAGAATAGCGGGAGGGCCTACCGAGCAGTACTTC. Encoded protein: CASRIAGGPTEQYF.

This clone has a count of ten or more. The gene calls are TRBV6-5 and TRBJ1-4; 9 bases align to TRBD1. Germline V gene sequence: CDR1 MNHEY, CDR2 SVGAGI. This CDR3 spans 14 amino acids. Germline trimming cut 4 bases from V and 7 bases from J; bases unmatched to any gene: 4. The CDR3 coding sequence is TGTGCCAGCAGTTGGACACAGGGGGCTGAAAAACTGTTTTTT. Amino acids: CASSWTQGAEKLFF.

The table lists this clone with a few counts. The chain recombines TRBV7-3 with TRBJ2-1; 8 bases line up with TRBD1. The germline V gene encodes CDR1 SGHTA and CDR2 FQGTGA. The CDR3 runs 13 residues. V shed 0 bases, J shed 10 bases, and the junction held 2 bases outside the gene matches. The CDR3 nucleotides are TGTGCCAGCAGCTTAACGGGGGACAGGGAGCAGTTCTTC. Its translation is CASSLTGDREQFF.

This clone occurred once. The chain links TRBV5-6 to TRBJ1-5; D gene uncertain. This CDR3 has 12 residues. V lost 5 bases, J lost 12 bases, and 15 bases lay in between. Germline assignment: CDR1 SGHDT and CDR2 YYEEEE. The CDR3 protein is CASSLVDGSQHF. The DNA of the CDR3 is TGTGCCAGCAGTCTCGTCGACGGGAGCCAGCATTTT.

The table lists this clone with a count of one. This chain links TRBV7-2 with TRBJ2-4, with 11 bases matching TRBD1. V lost 4 bases and J lost 9; bases outside the gene matches: 5. Germline CDR1 and CDR2: SGHTA and FQGNSA. The CDR3 length is 14 residues. The CDR3 loop is CASSSDRGLGIQYF. For the CDR3, the DNA is TGTGCCAGCAGCTCGGACAGGGGGCTTGGCATTCAGTACTTC.

In this sample, this clone turned up a few times. V and J are TRBV18 and TRBJ1-1, with 10 bases aligning to TRBD1. V was clipped by 1 base and J by 3 bases; unmatched bases: 8. CDR1 is KGHSH and CDR2 is LQKENI in the germline V gene. CDR3 length: 17 residues. The CDR3 is CASSPRGAGTGDTEAFF. The DNA for the CDR3 is TGTGCCAGCTCACCACGCGGGGCCGGGACAGGGGACACTGAAGCTTTCTTT.

V usage is TRBV2 and J usage is TRBJ2-1; 8 bases are shared with TRBD1. This CDR3 region has 13 residues. With V trimmed by 7 bases and J by 6 bases, 5 bases remained unmatched. CDR1 and CDR2 from the germline V gene are SNHLY and FYNNEI. CDR3 sequence: CASTQDRVNEQFF. CDR3 DNA sequence: TGTGCCAGCACACAGGACAGGGTCAATGAGCAGTTCTTC.

The V gene is TRBV30, the J gene TRBJ2-2, with 14 bases fitting TRBD2. The junction had 8 bases not matched to a gene; V was cut back by 7 bases and J by 10 bases. Per germline, CDR1 GTSNPN and CDR2 SVGIG (reference sequence). The CDR3 loop spans 14 amino acids. This CDR3 is CALGLAGVRVELFF. In DNA form, the CDR3 reads TGTGCCTTGGGACTAGCGGGAGTTCGGGTGGAGCTGTTTTTT.

As for this clone: The same CDR3 also results from other DNA sequences found in this sample. The V gene is TRBV19, the J gene TRBJ1-1; TRBD1 matches at 7 bases. With 5 bases clipped from V and 5 bases from J, the junction kept 8 bases outside the gene matches. CDR1 is LNHDA and CDR2 is SQIVND in the germline V gene (reference sequence). This CDR3 has 14 amino acids. The CDR3 sequence: CASSPRQGRTEAFF. The CDR3 DNA reads as TGTGCCAGTAGTCCAAGACAGGGAAGGACTGAAGCTTTCTTT.

The chain uses TRBV5-4 and TRBJ1-1; possible D gene TRBD1, 6 bases. The germline V and J ends were trimmed by 0 bases and 0 bases, with 9 bases remaining between them. The CDR3 has 15 residues. CDR1 is SGHNT, CDR2 YYREEE, per germline (reference sequence). The CDR3 loop reads CASSLEDRVNTEAFF. The CDR3 coding sequence is TGTGCCAGCAGCTTGGAGGACAGAGTGAACACTGAAGCTTTCTTT.

A remark on this clone: The junction shows a germline mismatch at one end, possibly a read error. The chain links TRBV24-1 to TRBJ2-7; TRBD2 matches 12 bases. This CDR3 is built from 19 residues. Germline CDR1 is KGHDR and CDR2 is SFDVKD. The CDR3 DNA reads as TGTGCCACCTGTGATCTATCGACTAGCGGGAGTAAGGAGTTCTACGAGCAGTACTTC. It translates to CATCDLSTSGSKEFYEQYF.

The chain uses TRBV5-1 and TRBJ1-5; D is unclear. The CDR3 has 14 amino acids. V lost 5 bases to trimming and J lost 0 bases, with 9 bases between them. Germline V gene data show CDR1 as SGHRS and CDR2 as YFSETQ. As DNA, the CDR3 is TGCGCCAGCAGTTTTGGAGATAGCAATCAGCCCCAGCATTTT. It codes for CASSFGDSNQPQHF.

This clone is a singleton in its sample. The chain couples TRBV12-3 or TRBV12-4 to TRBJ1-5; D not certain. There are 12 residues in the CDR3. V was shortened by 8 bases and J by 5 bases, with 10 bases between the two germline ends. The DNA for the CDR3 is TGTGCCAGCGCGGCGGGCTATCAGCCCCAGCATTTT. This encodes CASAAGYQPQHF.

The chain recombines TRBV5-6 with TRBJ2-7; D is perhaps TRBD1 (6 bases). Germline assignment: CDR1 SGHDT and CDR2 YYEEEE. The V and J ends lost 1 base and 3 bases respectively, with 11 bases between them. This CDR3 is built from 14 residues. The CDR3 region is CASSLNRVNYEQYF. Written as DNA, the CDR3 is TGTGCCAGCAGCTTGAACAGGGTCAACTACGAGCAGTACTTC.

The chain combines TRBV15 with TRBJ2-5; TRBD2 might be the D (6 bases). The CDR3 has 15 amino acids. V lost 0 bases to trimming and J lost 4 bases, with 12 bases between them. Germline V lookup: CDR1 LNHNV, CDR2 YYDKDF (reference sequence). The CDR3 here is CATSRDTAGSETQYF. CDR3 coding DNA: TGTGCCACCAGCAGAGATACCGCGGGATCAGAGACCCAGTACTTC.